The source of this T cell receptor (beta chain) is a study of CD8 T cells in ankylosing spondylitis (dated by TCRdb to about 2017). With respect to the entire study: To find TCR variants linked to disease, the study profiled T cell receptor beta repertoires in ankylosing spondylitis patients and healthy donors. Samples of peripheral blood were taken, and for ankylosing spondylitis patients, synovial fluid was collected as well. The full study cohort was made up of over 20 ankylosing spondylitis patients and more than 90 healthy donors. Results the study describes overall, beyond this receptor: The disease-linked clones showed a CD8+ phenotype and occurred at relatively low frequencies in peripheral blood. Blood from ankylosing spondylitis patients appeared to be characterized by a TCR beta motif made up of several highly homologous amino acid variants. Some TCR beta motif variants had previously been reported in synovial fluid and blood of reactive arthritis patients, which suggested common disease-initiation mechanisms. According to the report, matched synovial fluid samples from ankylosing spondylitis patients were significantly enriched for the disease-linked clones.

To note about this clonotype: Its antigen remains unidentified. No base quality information exists; no much larger clone differs at one position.

The reads were generated on an Illumina HiSeq 2500. Quantitative 5'-RACE with molecular barcodes was used to prepare TCR beta libraries. Turning to the authors' computational methods: Disease-linked TCR variants were identified with a new computational method built on a probabilistic model of VDJ rearrangement. TCRdb redid the processing of the public reads, applying fastp at Q25 and MiXCR, and retained in-frame beta chains. Duplicate CDR3 protein sequences are folded into a single record with the most common DNA and genes. These V and J calls rely on TCRdb rather than the paper's analysis. The sample table shows just over 350,000 distinct CDR3 sequences, and more than 20% are seen once. The leading ten clones occupy around 13% of the sample. From the germline V gene (reference sequence), CDR1 is LNHNV and CDR2 is YYDKDF. Clipping removes 2 bases from V and 4 bases from J, with 4 as the unmatched junction base count. The CDR3 runs 15 amino acids, cysteine and phenylalanine included. Left in the record is the CDR3 DNA by itself, 45 bases read in frame from the first base.

The rearranged chain carries TRBV15 and TRBJ2-1; 8 bases in the junction line up with TRBD2. Material for sequencing was blood, either unsorted or a sorted T cell fraction (not recorded which). This TCR came from a male donor with ankylosing spondylitis or in good health (not recorded which). The CDR3 reads as follows: CATSRTSGGYNEQFF. The nucleotide sequence is given as TGTGCCACCAGCAGAACAAGCGGGGGTTACAATGAGCAGTTCTTC.